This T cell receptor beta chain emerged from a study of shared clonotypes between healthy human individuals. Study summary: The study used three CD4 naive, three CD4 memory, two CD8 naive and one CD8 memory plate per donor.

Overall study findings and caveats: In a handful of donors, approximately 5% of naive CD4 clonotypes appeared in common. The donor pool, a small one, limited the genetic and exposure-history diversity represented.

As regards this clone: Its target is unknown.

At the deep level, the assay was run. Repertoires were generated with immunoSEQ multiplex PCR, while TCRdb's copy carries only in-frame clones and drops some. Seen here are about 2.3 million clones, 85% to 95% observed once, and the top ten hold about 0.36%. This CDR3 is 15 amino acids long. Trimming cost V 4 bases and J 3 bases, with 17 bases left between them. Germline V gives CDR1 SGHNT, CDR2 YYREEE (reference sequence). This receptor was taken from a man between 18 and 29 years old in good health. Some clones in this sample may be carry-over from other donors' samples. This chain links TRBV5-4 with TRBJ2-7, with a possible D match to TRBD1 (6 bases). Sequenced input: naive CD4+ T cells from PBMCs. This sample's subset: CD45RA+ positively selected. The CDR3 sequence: CASSPTDRESYEQYF. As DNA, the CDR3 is TGTGCCAGCAGCCCCACGGACAGAGAGAGCTACGAGCAGTACTTC.